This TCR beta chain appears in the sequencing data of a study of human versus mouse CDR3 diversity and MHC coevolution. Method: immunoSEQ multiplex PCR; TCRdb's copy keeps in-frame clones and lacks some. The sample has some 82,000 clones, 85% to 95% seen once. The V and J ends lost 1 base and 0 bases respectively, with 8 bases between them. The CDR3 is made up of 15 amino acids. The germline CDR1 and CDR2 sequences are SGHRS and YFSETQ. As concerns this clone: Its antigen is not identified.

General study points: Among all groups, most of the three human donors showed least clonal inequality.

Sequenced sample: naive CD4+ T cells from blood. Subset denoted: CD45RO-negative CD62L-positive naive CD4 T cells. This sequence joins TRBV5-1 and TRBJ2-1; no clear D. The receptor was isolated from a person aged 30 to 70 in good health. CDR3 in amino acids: CASSLTHISYNEQFF. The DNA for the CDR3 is TGCGCCAGCAGCTTGACCCACATCTCCTACAATGAGCAGTTCTTC.